The clone carrying this T cell receptor beta chain was seen ten or more times. The antigen is unknown. In TCRdb, the reads were re-called with MiXCR into one record per CDR3 protein. The sample holds under 850,000 distinct CDR3 sequences, 33% seen once. This entry belongs to a study of T cell repertoires in cytomegalovirus infection. Across the whole study: It was the public TCR beta signatures that indicated both CMV infection and matching HLA type.

The study, taken as a whole, reports: Of the TCR beta families, the public ones yielded a cumulative frequency that identified carriers of CMV plus the relevant HLA. CMV-specific HLA-C-restricted TCR beta clonotypes dominated the ex vivo response.

The CDR3 totals 14 residues. V dropped 5 bases and J dropped 5 bases, with 15 bases sitting between them. Per the germline V gene, CDR1 is SGHTA and CDR2 is FQGNSA. The clonotype originates from a human donor in good health (CMV status not recorded). Some clones in this sample may be carry-over from other donors' samples. The V call is TRBV7-2, the J call TRBJ1-1; perhaps TRBD1 as D (5 bases). The sequencing here drew on cultured PBMCs, taken from culture after CMV antigen stimulation. In DNA form, the CDR3 reads TGTGCCAGCAGCCCGGAGGGACGGGTTACTGAAGCTTTCTTT. This translates into CASSPEGRVTEAFF.